This TCR beta chain emerged from a study of blood T cells in healthy people across ages. Germline CDR1 reads SGHDN; CDR2 reads FVKESK. Trimming cost V 2 bases and J 4 bases, with 13 bases left between them. This CDR3 spans 15 amino acids. This clonotype has only a few counts. Antigen unknown. Whole-study results and caveats: Both naive CD4+ cell counts and diversity were greater in long-lived donors than in aged donors.

The second PCR ran about 6 to 12 cycles with a sample-barcoded 5' primer and J-beta primers. TCRdb recomputed calls from the 5' RACE reads with MiXCR, one row per CDR3 protein. The sample has 850,000 to 1,000,000 distinct CDR3 sequences; about 51% are singletons. Sequencing was carried out using blood. The V call is TRBV14, the J call TRBJ2-3, with D possibly being TRBD2 (5 bases). The TCR was taken from a woman aged 60-75 years in good health. The CDR3 DNA is TGTGCCAGCAGCCAAAGGAGGCAGTGGCCAGATACGCAGTATTTT. Translated, it gives CASSQRRQWPDTQYF.